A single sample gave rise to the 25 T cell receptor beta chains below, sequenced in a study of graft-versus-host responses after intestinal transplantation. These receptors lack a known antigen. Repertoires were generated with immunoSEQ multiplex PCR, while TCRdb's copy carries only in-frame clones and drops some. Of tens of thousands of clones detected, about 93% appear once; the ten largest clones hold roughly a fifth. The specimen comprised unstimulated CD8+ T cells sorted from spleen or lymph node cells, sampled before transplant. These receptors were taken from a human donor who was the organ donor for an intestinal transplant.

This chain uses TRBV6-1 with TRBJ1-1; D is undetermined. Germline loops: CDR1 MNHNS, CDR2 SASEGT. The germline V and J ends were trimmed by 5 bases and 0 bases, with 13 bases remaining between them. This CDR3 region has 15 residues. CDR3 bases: TGTGCCAGCAGTCGCCCCGGACGGATGAACACTGAAGCTTTCTTT. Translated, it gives CASSRPGRMNTEAFF.

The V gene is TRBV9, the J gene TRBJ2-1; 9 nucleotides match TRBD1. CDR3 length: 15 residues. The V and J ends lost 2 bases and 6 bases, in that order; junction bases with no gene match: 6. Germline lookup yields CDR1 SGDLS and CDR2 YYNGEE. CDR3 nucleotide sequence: TGTGCCAGCAGCGTCTCGGGACAGGGAGGCAATGAGCAGTTCTTC. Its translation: CASSVSGQGGNEQFF. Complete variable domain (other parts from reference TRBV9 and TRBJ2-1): DSGVTQTPKHLITATGQRVTLRCSPRSGDLSVYWYQQSLDQGLQFLIQYYNGEERAKGNILERFSAQQFPDLHSELNLSSLELGDSALYFCASSVSGQGGNEQFFGPGTRLTVL.

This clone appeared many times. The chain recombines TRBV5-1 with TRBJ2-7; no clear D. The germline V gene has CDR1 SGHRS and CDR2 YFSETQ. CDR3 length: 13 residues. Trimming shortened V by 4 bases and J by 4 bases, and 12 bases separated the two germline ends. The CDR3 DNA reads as TGCGCCAGCAGCCAAGATGTGGCATACGAGCAGTACTTC. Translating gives CASSQDVAYEQYF. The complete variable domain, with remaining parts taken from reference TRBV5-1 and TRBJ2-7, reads KAGVTQTPRYLIKTRGQQVTLSCSPISGHRSVSWYQQTPGQGLQFLFEYFSETQRNKGNFPGRFSGRQFSNSRSEMNVSTLELGDSALYLCASSQDVAYEQYFGPGTRLTVT.

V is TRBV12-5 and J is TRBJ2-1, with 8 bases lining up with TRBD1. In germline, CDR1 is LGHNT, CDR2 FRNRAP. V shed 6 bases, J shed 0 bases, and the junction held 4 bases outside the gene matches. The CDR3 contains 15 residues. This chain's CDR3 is CASGLGQGSYNEQFF. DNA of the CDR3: TGTGCTAGTGGCCTCGGACAGGGCTCCTACAATGAGCAGTTCTTC.

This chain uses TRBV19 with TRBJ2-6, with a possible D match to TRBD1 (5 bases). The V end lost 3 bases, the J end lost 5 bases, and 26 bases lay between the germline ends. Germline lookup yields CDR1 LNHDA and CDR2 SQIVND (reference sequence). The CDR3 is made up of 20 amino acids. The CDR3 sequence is CASSIYFQGVVSLRANVLTF. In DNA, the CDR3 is TGTGCCAGTAGTATTTACTTCCAGGGTGTAGTTTCTCTGAGGGCCAACGTCCTGACTTTC.

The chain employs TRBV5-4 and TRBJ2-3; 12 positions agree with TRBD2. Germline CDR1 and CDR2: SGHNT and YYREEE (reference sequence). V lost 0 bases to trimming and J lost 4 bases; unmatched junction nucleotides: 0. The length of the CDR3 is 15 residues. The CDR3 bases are TGTGCCAGCAGCTTGGGACTAGCGGGAGCAGATACGCAGTATTTT. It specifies CASSLGLAGADTQYF.

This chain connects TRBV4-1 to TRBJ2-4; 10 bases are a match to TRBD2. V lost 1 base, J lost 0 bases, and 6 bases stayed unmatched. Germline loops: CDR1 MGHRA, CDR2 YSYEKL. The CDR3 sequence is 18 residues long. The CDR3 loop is CASSQGLAGLSAKNIQYF. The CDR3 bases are TGCGCCAGCAGCCAAGGACTAGCGGGCCTCTCAGCCAAAAACATTCAGTACTTC.

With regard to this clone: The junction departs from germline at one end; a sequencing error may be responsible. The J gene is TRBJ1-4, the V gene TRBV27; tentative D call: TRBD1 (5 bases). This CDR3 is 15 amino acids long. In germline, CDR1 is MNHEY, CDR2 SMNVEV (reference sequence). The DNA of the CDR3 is TGTGCCAGCTCAAGGGGCCCCAGGGCTAAGGAAAAACTGTTTTTT. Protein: CASSRGPRAKEKLFF.

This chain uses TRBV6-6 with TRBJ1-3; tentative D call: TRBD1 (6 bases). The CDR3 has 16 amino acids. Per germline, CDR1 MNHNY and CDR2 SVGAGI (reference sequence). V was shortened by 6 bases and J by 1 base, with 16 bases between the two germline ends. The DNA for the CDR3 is TGTGCCAGCAGAAGGACAGCCTTCCTTTCTGGAAACACCATATATTTT. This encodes CASRRTAFLSGNTIYF.

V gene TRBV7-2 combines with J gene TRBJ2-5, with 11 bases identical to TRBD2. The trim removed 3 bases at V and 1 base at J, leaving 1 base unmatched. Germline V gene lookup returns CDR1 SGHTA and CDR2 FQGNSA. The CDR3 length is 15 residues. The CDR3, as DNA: TGTGCCAGCAGCTTCGGACTAGCGGGCCAAGAGACCCAGTACTTC. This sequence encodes CASSFGLAGQETQYF.

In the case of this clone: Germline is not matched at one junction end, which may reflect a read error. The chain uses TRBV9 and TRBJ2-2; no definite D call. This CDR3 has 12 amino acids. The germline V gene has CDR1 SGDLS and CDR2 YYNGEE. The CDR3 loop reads CASSVNSGELFF. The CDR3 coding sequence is TGTGCCAGCAGCGTAAACAGCGGGGAGCTGTTTTTT.

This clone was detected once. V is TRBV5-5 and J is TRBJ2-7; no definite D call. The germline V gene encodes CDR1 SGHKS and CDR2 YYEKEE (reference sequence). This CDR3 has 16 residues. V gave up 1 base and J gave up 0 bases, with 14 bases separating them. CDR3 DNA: TGTGCCAGCAGCTTGTCGAAGGTCCGTTCCTCCTACGAGCAGTACTTC. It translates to CASSLSKVRSSYEQYF.

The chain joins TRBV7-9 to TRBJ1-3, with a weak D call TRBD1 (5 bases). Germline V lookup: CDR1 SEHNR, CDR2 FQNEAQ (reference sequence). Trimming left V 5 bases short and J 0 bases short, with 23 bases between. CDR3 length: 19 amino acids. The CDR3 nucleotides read TGTGCCAGCAGCCCCCAGGGAGGTAGTGCCCTACCCTCTGGAAACACCATATATTTT. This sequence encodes CASSPQGGSALPSGNTIYF.

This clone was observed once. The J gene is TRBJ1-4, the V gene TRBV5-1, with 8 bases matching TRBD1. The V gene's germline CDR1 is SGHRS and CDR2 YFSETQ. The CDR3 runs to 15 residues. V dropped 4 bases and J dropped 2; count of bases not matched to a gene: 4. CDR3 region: CASSATGGTNEKLFF. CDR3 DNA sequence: TGCGCCAGCAGCGCTACAGGGGGGACTAATGAAAAACTGTTTTTT.

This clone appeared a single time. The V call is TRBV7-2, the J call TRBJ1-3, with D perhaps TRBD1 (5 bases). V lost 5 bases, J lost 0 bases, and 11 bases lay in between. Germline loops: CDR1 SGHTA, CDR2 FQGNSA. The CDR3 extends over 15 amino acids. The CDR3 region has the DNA TGTGCCAGCAGCCGGGACGTAAACTCTGGAAACACCATATATTTT. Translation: CASSRDVNSGNTIYF.

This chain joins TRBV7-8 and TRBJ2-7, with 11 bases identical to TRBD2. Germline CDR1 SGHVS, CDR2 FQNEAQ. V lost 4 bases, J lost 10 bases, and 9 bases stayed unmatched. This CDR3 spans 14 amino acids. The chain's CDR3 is CASSSKLAGDVQYF. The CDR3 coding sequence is TGTGCCAGCAGCTCAAAACTAGCGGGAGACGTACAGTACTTC.

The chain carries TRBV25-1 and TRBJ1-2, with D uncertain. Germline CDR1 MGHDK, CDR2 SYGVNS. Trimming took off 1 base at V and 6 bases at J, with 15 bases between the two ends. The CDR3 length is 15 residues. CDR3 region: CASSEFFGRSDGYTF. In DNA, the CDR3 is TGTGCCAGCAGTGAATTCTTCGGCAGGTCGGATGGCTACACCTTC.

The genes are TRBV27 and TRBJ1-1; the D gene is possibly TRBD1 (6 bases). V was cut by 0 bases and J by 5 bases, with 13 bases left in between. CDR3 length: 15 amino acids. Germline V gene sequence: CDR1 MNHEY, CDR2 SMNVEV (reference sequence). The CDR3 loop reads CASSLSRGGGTEAFF. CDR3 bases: TGTGCCAGCAGTTTATCGCGGGGGGGCGGGACTGAAGCTTTCTTT.

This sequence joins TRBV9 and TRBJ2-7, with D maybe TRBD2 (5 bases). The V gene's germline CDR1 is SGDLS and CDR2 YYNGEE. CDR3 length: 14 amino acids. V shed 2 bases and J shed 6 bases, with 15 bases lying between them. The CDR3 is CASSVASAGREQYF. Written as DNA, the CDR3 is TGTGCCAGCAGCGTGGCTTCTGCGGGTCGCGAGCAGTACTTC.

CDR3: CASRLAGGLYNEQFF. The CDR3 DNA sequence: TGTGCCAGTAGACTAGCGGGAGGTCTGTACAATGAGCAGTTCTTC. J is TRBJ2-1 and V is TRBV27, with 13 positions matching TRBD2. The CDR3 extends over 15 amino acids. With V trimmed by 9 bases and J by 4 bases, 6 bases remained unmatched. From germline, CDR1 is MNHEY and CDR2 SMNVEV (reference sequence).

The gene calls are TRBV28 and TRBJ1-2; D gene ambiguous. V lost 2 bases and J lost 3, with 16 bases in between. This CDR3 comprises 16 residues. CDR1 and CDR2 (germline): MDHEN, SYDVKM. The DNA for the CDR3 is TGTGCCAGCAGTTTAAAAAGGTCGAGGGCCGACTATGGCTACACCTTC. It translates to CASSLKRSRADYGYTF.

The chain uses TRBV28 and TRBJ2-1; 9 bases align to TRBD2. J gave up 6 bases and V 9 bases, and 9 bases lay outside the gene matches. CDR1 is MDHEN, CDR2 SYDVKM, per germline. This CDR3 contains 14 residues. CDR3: CASRAGGPPNEQFF. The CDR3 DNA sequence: TGTGCCAGTAGGGCGGGAGGGCCTCCCAATGAGCAGTTCTTC.

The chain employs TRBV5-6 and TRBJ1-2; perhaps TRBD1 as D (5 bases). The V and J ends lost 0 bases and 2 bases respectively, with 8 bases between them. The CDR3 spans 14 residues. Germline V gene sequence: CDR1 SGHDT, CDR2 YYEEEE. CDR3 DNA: TGTGCCAGCAGCTTGGCAGGGCCCAACTATGGCTACACCTTC. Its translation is CASSLAGPNYGYTF.

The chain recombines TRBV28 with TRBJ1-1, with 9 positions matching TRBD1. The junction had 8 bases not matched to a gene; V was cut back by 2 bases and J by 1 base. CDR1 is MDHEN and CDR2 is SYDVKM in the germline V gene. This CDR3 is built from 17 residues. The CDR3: CASSLVRDRDWNTEAFF. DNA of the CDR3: TGTGCCAGCAGTTTAGTCCGGGACAGGGATTGGAACACTGAAGCTTTCTTT.

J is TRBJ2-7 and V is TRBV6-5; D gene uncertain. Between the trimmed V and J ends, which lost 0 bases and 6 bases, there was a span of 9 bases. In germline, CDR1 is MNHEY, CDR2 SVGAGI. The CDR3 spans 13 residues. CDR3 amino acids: CASSYSSGGEQYF. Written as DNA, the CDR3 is TGTGCCAGCAGTTACTCTTCCGGCGGCGAGCAGTACTTC.